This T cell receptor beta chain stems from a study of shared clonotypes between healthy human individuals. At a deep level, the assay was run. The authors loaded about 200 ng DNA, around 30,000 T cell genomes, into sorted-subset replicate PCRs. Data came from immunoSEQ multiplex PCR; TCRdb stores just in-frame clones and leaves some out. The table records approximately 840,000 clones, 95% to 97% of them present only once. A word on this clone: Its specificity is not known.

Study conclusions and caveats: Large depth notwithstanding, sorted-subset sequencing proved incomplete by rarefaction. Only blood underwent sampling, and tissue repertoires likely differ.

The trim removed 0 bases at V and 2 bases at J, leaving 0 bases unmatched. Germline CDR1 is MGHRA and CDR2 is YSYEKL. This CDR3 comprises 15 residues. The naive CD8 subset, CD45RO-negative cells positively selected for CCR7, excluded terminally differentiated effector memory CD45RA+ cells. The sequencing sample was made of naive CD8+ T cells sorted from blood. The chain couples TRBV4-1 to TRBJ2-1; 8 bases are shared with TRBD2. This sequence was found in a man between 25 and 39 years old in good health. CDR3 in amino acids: CASSQEAGAYNEQFF. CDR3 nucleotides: TGCGCCAGCAGCCAAGAAGCGGGGGCCTACAATGAGCAGTTCTTC.